Listed below are T cell receptor beta chains from one sample, sequenced in a study of vaccination effects on CD4 cells after COVID-19. No antigens are known for them. Assay used: immunoSEQ multiplex PCR; TCRdb lists only in-frame clones, some missing. This table has about 57,000 clones, around four fifths appearing once. The material was CD4+ T cells from PBMCs cultured without peptide, obtained after COVID-19 vaccination. Receptors originate from a human donor who received a COVID-19 vaccine. CDR3s include the opening cysteine and the closing phenylalanine or tryptophan. Each record gives: J gene, V gene, CDR3 protein.

TRBJ2-3 TRBV6-1 CASSEGLAGPHTQYF
TRBJ2-5 TRBV27 CASRPFSGRTQETQYF
TRBJ1-6 TRBV10-3 CASQTGWDNSPLHF
TRBJ2-7 TRBV19 CASSIGPLGGRSSYEQYF
TRBJ1-3 TRBV1 CTSSRRRGRLDFSGNTIYF
TRBJ2-5 TRBV28 CASREHVGETQYF
TRBJ1-1 TRBV20-1 CSARGGTEAFF
TRBJ1-1 TRBV30 CAWTASLNTEAFF
TRBJ2-7 TRBV9 CASSPRLSSYEQYF
TRBJ2-3 TRBV6-5 CASRDGGRDTQYF
TRBJ1-2 TRBV7-2 CASSLVGQGADYGYTF
TRBJ1-5 TRBV19 CASSIRPGDSNQPQHF
TRBJ2-1 TRBV19 CASREDGVHEQFF
TRBJ1-1 TRBV6-2/TRBV6-3 CASSLLTGSTEAFF
TRBJ2-7 TRBV5-8 CASRGKTWLSYEQYF
TRBJ2-1 TRBV7-7 CASSVTPGTNYNEQFF
TRBJ2-7 TRBV3-1/TRBV3-2 CASSQTSVEQYF
TRBJ1-5 TRBV5-4 CASSLGGLNQPQHF
TRBJ2-7 TRBV27 CASSPERVPYEQYF
TRBJ2-3 TRBV18 CASSRGLPGDTQYF
TRBJ1-2 TRBV3-1/TRBV3-2 CASYSLRGPGYTF
TRBJ2-1 TRBV5-1 CASSLTFGQGAYNEQFF
TRBJ2-5 TRBV19 CASSRDRSRTQYF
TRBJ2-2 TRBV5-1 CASSLGRAGGELFF
TRBJ2-3 TRBV29-1 CSVEIRTYTQYF
TRBJ1-1 TRBV29-1 CSAGQGNTEAFF